This section outlines one T cell receptor beta chain sequence together with its context. The data stem from a study of blood T cell repertoires in COVID-19. As for the study in general: Samples came from the United States, Italy and Spain, spanning acute and convalescent COVID-19. Nucleic acid was either cDNA or gDNA, and it came from T cells, B-cell-depleted T cells, or PBMCs.

Participants reported their clinical history, and cohort assignment relied on those reports. The table came from immunoSEQ multiplex PCR; TCRdb's copy has only in-frame clones and leaves some out. Here the sample spans some 330,000 clones, around 87% being singletons. CDR3 size: 16 residues. Germline CDR1 reads SGHNT; CDR2 reads YENEEA. Trimming cost V 1 base and J 9 bases; bases outside gene matches: 7. The sequence was collected from a man aged 35-49 years in a cohort exposed to, infected with or recovered from COVID-19 (not recorded which). Sample: PBMCs or T cells enriched from blood (not recorded which). The rearrangement links TRBV11-3 to TRBJ2-1; the match to TRBD2 covers 12 bases. The CDR3 is CASSLAASGRAGEQFF. The CDR3 nucleotides are TGTGCCAGCAGCTTAGCGGCTAGCGGGAGGGCCGGTGAGCAGTTCTTC.